In its sample, the clone carrying this T cell receptor (beta chain) was seen a few times. The sample comes from a study of T cells after yellow fever vaccination. One entry per CDR3 protein, called by TCRdb with MiXCR from the 5' RACE reads. The sample includes about 340,000 distinct CDR3 sequences, roughly 8.7% of them seen just once. Per the germline V gene, CDR1 is MGHRA and CDR2 is YSYEKL. The CDR3 has 14 amino acids. The V and J ends lost 2 bases and 6 bases respectively, with 12 bases between them. The sequence derives from a man aged 18 to 30 who received the YFV17D yellow fever vaccine. The sample was PBMCs, taken on the day of the first yellow fever vaccination. This chain connects TRBV4-1 to TRBJ2-3, with D uncertain. CDR3 bases: TGCGCCAGCAGCCAACTAATTCAGACGGATACGCAGTATTTT. Translation: CASSQLIQTDTQYF.